Presented here are 18 T cell receptor beta chains from one specimen sequenced in a study of cytomegalovirus exposure and HLA in healthy donors. The PCR ran on 60 Vbeta and 13 Jbeta primers. Generated by immunoSEQ multiplex PCR, the TCRdb table keeps only in-frame clones and is missing some. Its listing shows tens of thousands of clones. Sequencing was done on a sample of PBMCs. These receptors all stem from a woman aged 55-69 years in good health and CMV-seropositive.

J is TRBJ2-5 and V is TRBV5-8; maybe TRBD1 (6 bases). V lost 0 bases, J lost 5 bases, and 14 bases lay in between. The CDR3 spans 15 residues. Germline-derived CDR1 and CDR2 are SGHTS and YDEGEE. The DNA of the CDR3 is TGTGCCAGCAGCTTGGCCACAGGGTGGGGCGAGACCCAGTACTTC. Protein product: CASSLATGWGETQYF.

The chain recombines TRBV6-1 with TRBJ1-2; a weak D match, TRBD1 (6 bases). Trimming left V 1 base short and J 8 bases short, with 20 bases between. Germline CDR1 reads MNHNS; CDR2 reads SASEGT. This CDR3 spans 16 amino acids. DNA of the CDR3: TGTGCCAGCAGTGAAGAGGGGGTATACGACGCTCGCGGCTACACCTTC. Translating gives CASSEEGVYDARGYTF.

The rearrangement links TRBV5-1 to TRBJ2-5; tentative D call: TRBD1 (6 bases). Near its end, the DNA agrees better with TRBJ2-7, so the J call may be wrong. CDR3 length equals 15 residues. Germline V gene data show CDR1 as SGHRS and CDR2 as YFSETQ. The CDR3, as DNA: TGCGCCAGCAGCTTGGAAGGGCAGGGGCCCTACGAGCAGTACTTC. Protein sequence: CASSLEGQGPYEQYF.

The V and J genes are TRBV5-1 and TRBJ1-3; TRBD1 matches at 7 bases. Germline V gene data show CDR1 as SGHRS and CDR2 as YFSETQ. Losses at the gene ends were 0 bases for V and 0 bases for J; bases not matched to a gene: 3. This CDR3 contains 16 residues. The CDR3 loop reads CASSLEGGRSGNTIYF. CDR3 bases: TGCGCCAGCAGCTTGGAAGGGGGCCGCTCTGGAAACACCATATATTTT.

The V and J genes are TRBV14 and TRBJ2-5; D remains unclear. This CDR3 contains 13 residues. V lost 3 bases to trimming and J lost 1 base, with 6 bases between them. Germline loops: CDR1 SGHDN, CDR2 FVKESK. In DNA form, the CDR3 reads TGTGCCAGCAGCCACCTTGTCCAAGAGACCCAGTACTTC. This sequence encodes CASSHLVQETQYF. The full variable domain, with the rest looked up from reference TRBV14 and TRBJ2-5, is EAGVTQFPSHSVIEKGQTVTLRCDPISGHDNLYWYRRVMGKEIKFLLHFVKESKQDESGMPNNRFLAERTGGTYSTLKVQPAELEDSGVYFCASSHLVQETQYFGPGTRLLVL.

The rearrangement joins TRBV18 to TRBJ1-4; tentative D call: TRBD1 (6 bases). Germline values: CDR1 KGHSH, CDR2 LQKENI. Trimming removed 5 bases from V and 8 bases from J, with 12 bases in between. The CDR3 extends over 13 amino acids. The CDR3 region has the DNA TGTGCCAGCTCAAACAGGGAAAACGAAAAACTGTTTTTT. This sequence encodes CASSNRENEKLFF.

V usage is TRBV7-8 and J usage is TRBJ1-1; the D gene is possibly TRBD1 (5 bases). Germline assignment: CDR1 SGHVS and CDR2 FQNEAQ. The CDR3 contains 16 residues. The germline V and J ends were trimmed by 0 bases and 4 bases, with 15 bases remaining between them. CDR3 bases: TGTGCCAGCAGCTTAGCGTCGGGGGTGCGGGCCACTGAAGCTTTCTTT. This codes for CASSLASGVRATEAFF. Based on the CDR3 plus reference TRBV7-8 and TRBJ1-1, the full variable domain is GAGVSQSPRYKVAKRGQDVALRCDPISGHVSLFWYQQALGQGPEFLTYFQNEAQLDKSGLPSDRFFAERPEGSVSTLKIQRTQQEDSAVYLCASSLASGVRATEAFFGQGTRLTVV.

CDR3 region: CASNGDRDYGYTF. CDR3 in DNA: TGTGCCAGTAATGGGGACAGGGATTATGGCTACACCTTC. V and J are TRBV19 and TRBJ1-2; TRBD1 matches at 9 bases. The ends lost 7 bases at V and 5 bases at J; junction bases unmatched: 5. Germline assignment: CDR1 LNHDA and CDR2 SQIVND (reference sequence). The CDR3 has 13 amino acids.

The V and J genes are TRBV6-1 and TRBJ1-2, with D unresolved. The CDR3 sequence is 14 residues long. Trimming took 1 base from V and 5 from J, leaving 11 bases between them. The germline V gene encodes CDR1 MNHNS and CDR2 SASEGT. Here the CDR3 reads CASSEDPGSYGYTF. The CDR3 DNA sequence: TGTGCCAGCAGTGAAGACCCGGGAAGTTATGGCTACACCTTC.

This chain joins TRBV6-4 and TRBJ1-1; TRBD1 is a possible D gene (6 bases). The CDR3 has 14 residues. In germline, CDR1 is MRHNA, CDR2 SNTAGT. V dropped 6 bases and J dropped 1 base, with 12 bases sitting between them. CDR3 amino acids: CASSQQGSNTEAFF. CDR3 nucleotide sequence: TGTGCCAGCAGCCAACAGGGATCGAACACTGAAGCTTTCTTT.

The genes are TRBV2 and TRBJ1-3, with TRBD1 as a possible D gene (5 bases). V gave up 6 bases and J gave up 0 bases, with 21 bases separating them. There are 18 residues in the CDR3. Germline-derived CDR1 and CDR2 are SNHLY and FYNNEI. CDR3 coding DNA: TGTGCCAGCAGCCTTAGGGGAGGCAGGCTCCTCTCTGGAAACACCATATATTTT. Translation: CASSLRGGRLLSGNTIYF.

This chain joins TRBV10-1 and TRBJ1-1; D gene uncertain. The germline V gene encodes CDR1 WNHNN and CDR2 SYGVQD (reference sequence). V was cut by 8 bases and J by 8 bases, with 18 bases left in between. The CDR3 length is 13 residues. The CDR3 DNA sequence: TGCGCCAGCCAATCCACCGGGAATATGGAAGCTTTCTTT. It is translated as CASQSTGNMEAFF.

The chain links TRBV9 to TRBJ2-3, with TRBD2 matching over 8 bases. The trim removed 4 bases at V and 0 bases at J, leaving 4 bases unmatched. The CDR3 length is 15 residues. The germline gives CDR1 SGDLS, CDR2 YYNGEE. The CDR3 DNA reads as TGTGCCAGCAGCTTTAGCGGGGCTAGCACAGATACGCAGTATTTT. Its translation is CASSFSGASTDTQYF.

This sequence joins TRBV2 and TRBJ2-1; 14 bases match TRBD2. After removal of 6 bases from V and 8 bases from J, the junction contained 6 bases not matched to a gene. Germline assignment: CDR1 SNHLY and CDR2 FYNNEI. CDR3 length: 15 residues. The CDR3 coding sequence is TGTGCCAGCAGGGGGGGGACTAGCGGGAGCCATGAGCAGTTCTTC. Encoded protein: CASRGGTSGSHEQFF.

The chain uses TRBV27 and TRBJ1-1; 8 bases match TRBD1. CDR3 length equals 13 residues. The germline V gene encodes CDR1 MNHEY and CDR2 SMNVEV (reference sequence). The V gene end was trimmed by 3 bases and the J gene end by 5 bases; junction bases not matched to a gene: 2. The DNA for the CDR3 is TGTGCCAGCAGTTTTCAGGGGGCGACTGAAGCTTTCTTT. This sequence encodes CASSFQGATEAFF.

The gene calls are TRBV10-1 and TRBJ2-2; weak D call: TRBD1 (6 bases). Per germline, CDR1 WNHNN and CDR2 SYGVQD (reference sequence). Between the trimmed V and J ends, which lost 10 bases and 9 bases, there was a span of 18 bases. This CDR3 has 13 residues. CDR3 sequence (DNA): TGCGCCACCTCAGACAGGCTAGACCGGGAGCTGTTTTTT. This encodes CATSDRLDRELFF.

The J gene is TRBJ1-5, the V gene TRBV5-1; TRBD1 matches at 9 bases. The V gene end was trimmed by 4 bases and the J gene end by 5 bases; junction bases not matched to a gene: 4. The germline V gene has CDR1 SGHRS and CDR2 YFSETQ. This CDR3 has 14 amino acids. The CDR3 loop reads CASSTGQGDQPQHF. In DNA, the CDR3 is TGCGCCAGCAGCACGGGACAGGGCGATCAGCCCCAGCATTTT.

The chain carries TRBV7-6 and TRBJ1-2; no clear D gene. The V gene lost 0 bases and the J gene lost 4 bases, with 15 bases spanning the gap. This CDR3 comprises 16 residues. CDR1 is SGHVS, CDR2 FNYEAQ, per germline. In DNA form, the CDR3 reads TGTGCCAGCAGCTTAGCCCCTGGAGGCAGTCGCTATGGCTACACCTTC. Translation gives CASSLAPGGSRYGYTF.